One and the same sample provided the 5 T cell receptor beta chains below, sequenced in a study of regulatory dendritic cells for organ transplantation. The assay was immunoSEQ multiplex PCR, and TCRdb's table has in-frame clones only and misses some. The sample contains approximately 19,000 clones, about 79% of which appear only once. Sequenced: memory CD4+ T cells from blood. Subset given: CD45RO+ memory T cells. These TCRs come from a human donor in good health.

Only a few counts were recorded for this clone. V usage is TRBV7-9 and J usage is TRBJ2-1, with D possibly being TRBD2 (7 bases). Trimming stripped 1 base from V and 10 bases from J, with 14 bases between. Germline V gives CDR1 SEHNR, CDR2 FQNEAQ (reference sequence). This CDR3 spans 14 amino acids. CDR3 coding DNA: TGTGCCAGCAGCTTAGGCGGGGGCGGCTACGAGCAGTTCTTC. Protein sequence: CASSLGGGGYEQFF.

V usage is TRBV9 and J usage is TRBJ2-1, with 11 bases lining up with TRBD2. V shed 1 base and J 9 bases; nucleotides not matched to a gene: 0. Per germline, CDR1 SGDLS and CDR2 YYNGEE. This CDR3 spans 13 amino acids. The CDR3, as DNA: TGTGCCAGCAGCGTAACTAGCGGGGGTGAGCAGTTCTTC. Protein product: CASSVTSGGEQFF.

This clone appeared a few times. The V gene is TRBV5-1, the J gene TRBJ1-1; TRBD1 is a possible D gene (5 bases). The V gene's germline CDR1 is SGHRS and CDR2 YFSETQ. Trimming took 5 bases from V and 2 from J, leaving 16 bases between them. This CDR3 has 15 residues. The CDR3 protein is CASRAGDGKNTEAFF. The CDR3 DNA follows: TGCGCCAGCAGGGCGGGGGACGGGAAAAACACTGAAGCTTTCTTT.

The chain joins TRBV11-3 to TRBJ1-1; D ambiguous. This CDR3 spans 13 amino acids. Deletions cut 1 base from V and 9 bases from J, with 12 bases between. Germline V CDR1 and CDR2: SGHNT, YENEEA. This CDR3 is CASSLGLPNQAFF. CDR3 coding DNA: TGTGCCAGCAGCTTAGGACTGCCAAACCAAGCTTTCTTT.

The V call is TRBV5-4, the J call TRBJ2-1; 10 positions match TRBD2. This CDR3 is 15 amino acids long. The germline V gene encodes CDR1 SGHNT and CDR2 YYREEE (reference sequence). With 0 bases clipped from V and 4 bases from J, the junction kept 1 base outside the gene matches. The CDR3 is CASSLGTSGYNEQFF. Here the CDR3 DNA reads TGTGCCAGCAGCTTGGGGACTAGCGGATACAATGAGCAGTTCTTC. Filled out from reference TRBV5-4 and TRBJ2-1, the complete variable domain reads ETGVTQSPTHLIKTRGQQVTLRCSSQSGHNTVSWYQQALGQGPQFIFQYYREEENGRGNFPPRFSGLQFPNYSSELNVNALELDDSALYLCASSLGTSGYNEQFFGPGTRLTVL.